What follows describes a single TCR beta chain. This CDR3 has 14 residues. Germline V lookup: CDR1 MDHEN, CDR2 SYDVKM. The germline V and J ends were trimmed by 5 bases and 5 bases, with 15 bases remaining between them. TCRdb reprocessed the RT-PCR reads with MiXCR, giving one entry per CDR3 protein. The top ten clones hold 3.6% of a sample with 550,000 to 750,000 distinct CDR3 sequences, more than 13% of them seen once. The receptor comes from a female donor in good health, serving as a healthy control. The source material was memory CD4+ T cells from blood. The J gene is TRBJ2-5, the V gene TRBV28; possible D gene TRBD1, 6 bases. CDR3: CASSHPQGKETQYF. The CDR3 nucleotides are TGTGCCAGCAGTCACCCACAGGGAAAGGAGACCCAGTACTTC. The full variable domain, completed using reference TRBV28 and TRBJ2-5, is DVKVTQSSRYLVKRTGEKVFLECVQDMDHENMFWYRQDPGLGLRLIYFSYDVKMKEKGDIPEGYSVSREKKERFSLILESASTNQTSMYLCASSHPQGKETQYFGPGTRLLVL.